The 20 T cell receptor beta chains given below trace back to one sample, sequenced in a study of T cell responses to AZD1222 COVID-19 vaccine. Libraries were prepared by immunoSEQ multiplex PCR; TCRdb keeps only in-frame clonotypes and omits some of them. This sample yields roughly 70,000 clones, of which roughly 82% are seen a single time; under 6.5% belongs to the top ten. The sequencing here drew on peripheral blood, taken on day 0 of AZD1222 vaccination. Receptors were obtained from an adult in good health.

The V and J genes are TRBV7-9 and TRBJ1-2; D call uncertain. Germline CDR1 and CDR2: SEHNR and FQNEAQ (reference sequence). The V gene lost 5 bases and the J gene lost 1 base, with 11 bases spanning the gap. This CDR3 contains 14 residues. The CDR3 reads CASSRGEGNYGYTF. The CDR3 DNA reads as TGTGCCAGCAGCAGAGGAGAGGGTAACTATGGCTACACCTTC.

This chain links TRBV27 with TRBJ1-5, with 7 bases aligning to TRBD1. The length of the CDR3 is 13 residues. V lost 6 bases, J lost 4 bases, and 3 bases stayed unmatched. Germline values: CDR1 MNHEY, CDR2 SMNVEV (reference sequence). The CDR3 region has the DNA TGTGCCAGCAGCGAACAGGGGAATCAGCCCCAGCATTTT. This sequence encodes CASSEQGNQPQHF.

The chain uses TRBV11-2 and TRBJ1-6, with D possibly being TRBD1 (5 bases). The CDR3 has 16 residues. CDR1 and CDR2 (germline): SGHAT, FQNNGV. Deletions cut 0 bases from V and 9 bases from J, with 15 bases between. This CDR3 reads CASSLDTAPGSSPLHF. The CDR3 coding sequence is TGTGCCAGCAGCTTAGATACAGCCCCAGGGTCTTCACCCCTCCACTTT.

This clone was detected a few times. The chain has TRBV28 and TRBJ2-1, with 14 bases that match TRBD2. J was trimmed by 6 bases and V by 5 bases; bases with no gene match: 9. Germline CDR1 and CDR2: MDHEN and SYDVKM. The CDR3 runs 17 residues. The CDR3 DNA reads TGTGCCAGCAGTCCGAGCGCCGGGACTAGCGGGGGCAATGAGCAGTTCTTC. Amino acid sequence: CASSPSAGTSGGNEQFF.

The rearrangement joins TRBV9 to TRBJ1-4; D gene ambiguous. Trimming left V 0 bases short and J 6 bases short, with 9 bases between. CDR1 is SGDLS and CDR2 is YYNGEE in the germline V gene. The CDR3 runs 14 residues. The DNA for the CDR3 is TGTGCCAGCAGCGTAGGATCTGGACATGAAAAACTGTTTTTT. Its protein product is CASSVGSGHEKLFF. The complete variable domain, with remaining parts taken from reference TRBV9 and TRBJ1-4, reads DSGVTQTPKHLITATGQRVTLRCSPRSGDLSVYWYQQSLDQGLQFLIQYYNGEERAKGNILERFSAQQFPDLHSELNLSSLELGDSALYFCASSVGSGHEKLFFGSGTQLSVL.

This chain joins TRBV2 and TRBJ1-1; D is undetermined. Germline loops: CDR1 SNHLY, CDR2 FYNNEI. The V gene lost 2 bases and the J gene lost 3 bases, with 10 bases spanning the gap. The CDR3 sequence is 14 residues long. CDR3 in DNA: TGTGCCAGCAGTGAATCGGACGGCTACACTGAAGCTTTCTTT. Encoded protein: CASSESDGYTEAFF.

This chain uses TRBV2 with TRBJ2-5; no reliable D call. Per the germline V gene, CDR1 is SNHLY and CDR2 is FYNNEI. This CDR3 region has 13 residues. Trimming took 1 base from V and 9 from J, leaving 12 bases between them. The CDR3, as DNA: TGTGCCAGCAGTGAAGGGTCACCGGTCCCCCAGTACTTC. Translation gives CASSEGSPVPQYF.

The J gene is TRBJ2-3, the V gene TRBV9; D is unclear. The ends were cut back, 0 bases at V and 11 bases at J, with 16 bases in the middle. Germline V gene sequence: CDR1 SGDLS, CDR2 YYNGEE. The CDR3 has 14 amino acids. Here the CDR3 DNA reads TGTGCCAGCAGCGTAGCGGACCACCTCGCCAAGCAGTATTTT. It is translated as CASSVADHLAKQYF.

This chain connects TRBV6-5 to TRBJ2-2; TRBD2 matches 9 bases. This CDR3 has 15 residues. The germline gives CDR1 MNHEY, CDR2 SVGAGI. V gave up 2 bases and J gave up 6 bases; unmatched junction bases: 4. The CDR3 DNA is TGTGCCAGCAGTTACGCGGGGGGGGCTGCCGGGGAGCTGTTTTTT. Translated: CASSYAGGAAGELFF.

The rearrangement links TRBV7-6 to TRBJ2-1; possibly TRBD1 or TRBD2 for D (6 bases each). There are 16 residues in the CDR3. Germline loops: CDR1 SGHVS, CDR2 FNYEAQ. The V end was cut by 1 base, the J end by 3 bases, with 13 bases between. The CDR3 is CASSLDRGGGYNEQFF. The CDR3 DNA reads as TGTGCCAGCAGCTTAGACCGCGGAGGGGGCTACAATGAGCAGTTCTTC.

This chain uses TRBV6-4 with TRBJ1-1, with TRBD1 matching 10 bases. The CDR3 covers 15 residues. J was trimmed by 7 bases and V by 6 bases; bases with no gene match: 11. CDR1 is MRHNA and CDR2 is SNTAGT in the germline V gene. The CDR3 region has the DNA TGTGCCAGCAGGGGGGCGACAGGGGGCACCTTTGAAGCTTTCTTT. Residues: CASRGATGGTFEAFF.

The J gene is TRBJ1-2, the V gene TRBV20-1; D not resolved. The CDR3 is 10 residues long. The germline V gene has CDR1 DFQATT and CDR2 SNEGSKA (reference sequence). Trimming shortened V by 1 base and J by 7 bases, and 4 bases separated the two germline ends. The CDR3 nucleotides are TGCAGTGCTAGAGGAGGTGGCTACACCTTC. Residues: CSARGGGYTF.

The chain links TRBV28 to TRBJ1-2; 7 nucleotides agree with TRBD1. The CDR3 covers 14 residues. The germline gives CDR1 MDHEN, CDR2 SYDVKM. Unmatched junction bases numbered 1, after V lost 2 bases and J lost 1 base. DNA for the CDR3: TGTGCCAGCAGTTTAGGGACAGATAACTATGGCTACACCTTC. Translation gives CASSLGTDNYGYTF.

This chain uses TRBV23-1 with TRBJ1-6; 9 nucleotides align to TRBD1. TRBV23-1 is flagged as an ORF with uncertain function. The CDR3 spans 16 residues. J was trimmed by 3 bases and V by 5 bases; bases with no gene match: 5. The CDR3 coding sequence is TGCGCCAGCAGTTCCCGGACAGGGGACTATAATTCACCCCTCCACTTT. Protein product: CASSSRTGDYNSPLHF.

The chain carries TRBV3-1 (or the pseudogene TRBV3-2) and TRBJ2-6, with D unresolved. V was clipped by 5 bases and J by 0 bases, with 17 bases between them. From germline, CDR1 is LGHDT and CDR2 YNNKEL (reference sequence). This CDR3 contains 18 residues. The CDR3 coding sequence is TGTGCCAGCAGCGGCACGAAAGTTTGGTTCTCTGGGGCCAACGTCCTGACTTTC. This gives the protein CASSGTKVWFSGANVLTF.

The chain joins TRBV28 to TRBJ2-4, with 9 bases matching TRBD1. Germline V gene lookup returns CDR1 MDHEN and CDR2 SYDVKM. V lost 6 bases and J lost 5; bases outside the gene matches: 8. The CDR3 length is 15 residues. Here the CDR3 DNA reads TGTGCCAGCAGCCTCCCGGGACAGGGTGAAAACATTCAGTACTTC. Amino acids: CASSLPGQGENIQYF.

V and J are TRBV5-4 and TRBJ1-2; possible D gene TRBD1, 6 bases. This CDR3 spans 14 amino acids. Germline V gives CDR1 SGHNT, CDR2 YYREEE (reference sequence). V was pared by 0 bases and J by 6 bases, with 12 bases between. CDR3 sequence: CASSLVGGQNGYTF. The CDR3 DNA sequence: TGTGCCAGCAGCTTGGTTGGTGGACAGAATGGCTACACCTTC. Drawing the rest from reference TRBV5-4 and TRBJ1-2, the complete variable domain is ETGVTQSPTHLIKTRGQQVTLRCSSQSGHNTVSWYQQALGQGPQFIFQYYREEENGRGNFPPRFSGLQFPNYSSELNVNALELDDSALYLCASSLVGGQNGYTFGSGTRLTVV.

The rearrangement joins TRBV6-5 to TRBJ1-1; D remains unclear. Per the germline V gene, CDR1 is MNHEY and CDR2 is SVGAGI. The CDR3 length is 14 residues. V dropped 3 bases and J dropped 0 bases, with 8 bases sitting between them. The CDR3 region has the DNA TGTGCCAGCAGTTATTTTGCGGTGAACACTGAAGCTTTCTTT. Its translation is CASSYFAVNTEAFF.

This clone was counted a single time. V gene TRBV2 combines with J gene TRBJ1-2; the D is unclear. Per the germline V gene, CDR1 is SNHLY and CDR2 is FYNNEI. Trimming left V 6 bases short and J 4 bases short, with 9 bases between. The CDR3 has 12 amino acids. In DNA form, the CDR3 reads TGTGCCAGCAGGAGAGTAAGCTATGGCTACACCTTC. The encoded protein is CASRRVSYGYTF.

The rearrangement links TRBV11-2 to TRBJ2-1; D unclear. Germline-derived CDR1 and CDR2 are SGHAT and FQNNGV. The CDR3 consists of 12 residues. The germline V and J ends were trimmed by 0 bases and 7 bases, with 4 bases remaining between them. CDR3 in DNA: TGTGCCAGCAGCTTAGATCTTAATGAGCAGTTCTTC. This codes for CASSLDLNEQFF.